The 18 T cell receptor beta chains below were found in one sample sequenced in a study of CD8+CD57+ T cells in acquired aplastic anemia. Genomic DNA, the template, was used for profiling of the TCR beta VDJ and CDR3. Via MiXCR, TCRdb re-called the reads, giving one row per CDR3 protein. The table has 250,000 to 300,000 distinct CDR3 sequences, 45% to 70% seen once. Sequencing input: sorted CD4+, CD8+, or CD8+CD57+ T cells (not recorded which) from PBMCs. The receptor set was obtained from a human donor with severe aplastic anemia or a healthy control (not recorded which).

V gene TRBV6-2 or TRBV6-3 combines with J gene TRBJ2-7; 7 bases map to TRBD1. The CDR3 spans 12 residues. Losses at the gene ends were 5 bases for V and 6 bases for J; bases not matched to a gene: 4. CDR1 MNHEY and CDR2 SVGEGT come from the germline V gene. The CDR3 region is CASSDRVLEQYF. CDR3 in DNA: TGTGCCAGCAGTGACAGGGTACTCGAGCAGTACTTC.

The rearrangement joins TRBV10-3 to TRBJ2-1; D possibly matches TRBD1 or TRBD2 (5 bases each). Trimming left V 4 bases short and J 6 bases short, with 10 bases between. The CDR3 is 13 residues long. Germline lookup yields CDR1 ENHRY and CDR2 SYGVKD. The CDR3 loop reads CAISVGTANEQFF. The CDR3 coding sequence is TGTGCCATCAGTGTGGGGACCGCCAATGAGCAGTTCTTC.

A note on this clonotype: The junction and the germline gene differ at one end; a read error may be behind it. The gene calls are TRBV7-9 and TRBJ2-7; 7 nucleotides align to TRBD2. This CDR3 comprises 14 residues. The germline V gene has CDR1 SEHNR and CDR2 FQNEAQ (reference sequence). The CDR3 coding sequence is TGTGCCAGCAGCTTAGTAGCGACTAGCTACGGGCAGTACTTC. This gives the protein CASSLVATSYGQYF.

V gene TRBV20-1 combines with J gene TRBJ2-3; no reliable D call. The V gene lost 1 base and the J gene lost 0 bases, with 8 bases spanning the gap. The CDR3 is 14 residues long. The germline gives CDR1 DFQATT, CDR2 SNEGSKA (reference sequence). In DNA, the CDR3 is TGCAGTGCTAGAGTCGTGGGGAGCACAGATACGCAGTATTTT. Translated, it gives CSARVVGSTDTQYF.

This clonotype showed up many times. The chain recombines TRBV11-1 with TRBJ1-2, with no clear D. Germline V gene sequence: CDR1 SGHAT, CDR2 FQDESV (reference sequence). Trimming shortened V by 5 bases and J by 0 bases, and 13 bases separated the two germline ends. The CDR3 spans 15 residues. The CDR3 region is CASSHPGPSNYGYTF. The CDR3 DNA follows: TGTGCCAGCAGCCATCCCGGCCCCTCTAACTATGGCTACACCTTC.

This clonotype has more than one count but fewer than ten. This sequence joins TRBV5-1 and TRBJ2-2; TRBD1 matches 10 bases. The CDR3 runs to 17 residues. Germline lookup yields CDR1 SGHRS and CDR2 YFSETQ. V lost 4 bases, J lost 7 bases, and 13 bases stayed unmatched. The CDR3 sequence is CASSVDRGQLAGGELFF. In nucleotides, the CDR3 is TGCGCCAGCAGCGTTGACAGGGGGCAACTAGCTGGCGGGGAGCTGTTTTTT.

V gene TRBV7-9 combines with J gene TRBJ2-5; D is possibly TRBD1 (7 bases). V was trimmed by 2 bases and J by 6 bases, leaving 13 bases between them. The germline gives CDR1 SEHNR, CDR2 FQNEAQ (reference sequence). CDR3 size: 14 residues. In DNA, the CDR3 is TGTGCCAGCAGCTTATTGGCAGGGGGGAAGACCCAGTACTTC. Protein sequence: CASSLLAGGKTQYF.

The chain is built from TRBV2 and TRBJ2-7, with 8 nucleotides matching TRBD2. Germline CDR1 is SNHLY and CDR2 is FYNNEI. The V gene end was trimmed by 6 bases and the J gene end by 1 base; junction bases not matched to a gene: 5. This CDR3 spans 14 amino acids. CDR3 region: CASSSGGMSYEQYF. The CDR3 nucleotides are TGTGCCAGCAGCAGCGGGGGTATGTCCTACGAGCAGTACTTC. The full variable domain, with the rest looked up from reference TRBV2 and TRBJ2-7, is EPEVTQTPSHQVTQMGQEVILRCVPISNHLYFYWYRQILGQKVEFLVSFYNNEISEKSEIFDDQFSVERPDGSNFTLKIRSTKLEDSAMYFCASSSGGMSYEQYFGPGTRLTVT.

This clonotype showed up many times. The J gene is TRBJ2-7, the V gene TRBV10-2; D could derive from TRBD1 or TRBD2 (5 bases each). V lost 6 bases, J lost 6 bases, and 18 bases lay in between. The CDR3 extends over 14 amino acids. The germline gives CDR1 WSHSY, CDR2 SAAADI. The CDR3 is CASSPGTVLREQYF. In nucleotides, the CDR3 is TGCGCCAGCAGCCCCGGGACGGTCCTACGCGAGCAGTACTTC.

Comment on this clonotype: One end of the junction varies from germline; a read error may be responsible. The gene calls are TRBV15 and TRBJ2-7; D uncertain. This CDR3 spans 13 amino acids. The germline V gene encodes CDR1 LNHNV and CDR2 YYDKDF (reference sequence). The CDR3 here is CSTSRDVGDEQYF. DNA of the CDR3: TGTTCCACCAGCAGAGATGTAGGCGACGAGCAGTACTTC.

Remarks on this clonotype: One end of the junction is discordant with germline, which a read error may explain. Here the CDR3 DNA reads TGTGCCAGCACCGAAGGGGACAGGGGGCTGAGGTCCTACGATGAGCAGTTCTTC. This encodes CASTEGDRGLRSYDEQFF. This chain links TRBV6-5 with TRBJ2-1; 12 bases match TRBD1. The CDR3 is 18 residues long. CDR1 and CDR2 from the germline V gene are MNHEY and SVGAGI.

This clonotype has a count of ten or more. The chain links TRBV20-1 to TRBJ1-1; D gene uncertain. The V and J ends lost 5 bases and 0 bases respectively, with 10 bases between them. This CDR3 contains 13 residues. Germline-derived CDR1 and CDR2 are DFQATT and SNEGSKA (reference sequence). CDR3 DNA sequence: TGCAGTGCTGCAGAGGTCGTGAACACTGAAGCTTTCTTT. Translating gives CSAAEVVNTEAFF.

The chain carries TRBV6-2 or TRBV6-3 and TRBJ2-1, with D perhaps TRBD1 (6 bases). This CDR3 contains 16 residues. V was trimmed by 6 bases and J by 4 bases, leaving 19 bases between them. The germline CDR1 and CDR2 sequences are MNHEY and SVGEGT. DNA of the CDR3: TGTGCCAGCAGACCCAGTTGGGGGACACCGTACAATGAGCAGTTCTTC. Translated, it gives CASRPSWGTPYNEQFF.

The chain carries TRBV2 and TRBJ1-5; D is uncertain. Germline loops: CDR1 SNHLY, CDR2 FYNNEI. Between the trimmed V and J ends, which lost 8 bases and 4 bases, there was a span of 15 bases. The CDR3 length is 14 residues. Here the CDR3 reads CASRNSNLNQPQHF. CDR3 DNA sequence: TGTGCCAGCCGGAACTCGAACCTAAATCAGCCCCAGCATTTT.

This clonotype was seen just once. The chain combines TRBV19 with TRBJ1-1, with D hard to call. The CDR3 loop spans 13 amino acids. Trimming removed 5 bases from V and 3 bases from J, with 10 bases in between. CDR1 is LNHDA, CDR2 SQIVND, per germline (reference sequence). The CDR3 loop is CASSSGRYTEAFF. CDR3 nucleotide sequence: TGTGCCAGTAGTTCAGGACGTTACACTGAAGCTTTCTTT.

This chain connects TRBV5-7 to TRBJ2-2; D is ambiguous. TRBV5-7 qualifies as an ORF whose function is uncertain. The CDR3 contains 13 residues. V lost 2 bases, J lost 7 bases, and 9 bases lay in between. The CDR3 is CASSLSAGGELFF. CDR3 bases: TGTGCCAGCAGCTTATCGGCAGGCGGGGAGCTGTTTTTT.

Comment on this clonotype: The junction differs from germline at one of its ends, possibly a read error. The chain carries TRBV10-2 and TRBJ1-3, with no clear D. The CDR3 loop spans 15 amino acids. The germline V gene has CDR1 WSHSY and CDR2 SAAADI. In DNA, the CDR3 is TGCGCCAGCAGTGAGGGGGTAGGCTTTGGAAACGCCATATATTTT. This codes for CASSEGVGFGNAIYF.

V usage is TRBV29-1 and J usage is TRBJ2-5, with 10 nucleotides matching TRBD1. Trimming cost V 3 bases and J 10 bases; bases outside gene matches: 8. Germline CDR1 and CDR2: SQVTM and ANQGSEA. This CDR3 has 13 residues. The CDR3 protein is CSVEADRGLVQYF. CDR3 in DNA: TGCAGCGTTGAGGCCGACAGGGGGCTAGTCCAGTACTTC.